These T cell receptor beta chains were read from a single sample in a study of CD8 T cells in ankylosing spondylitis. Each CDR3 protein gets one entry after TCRdb re-called the 5' RACE reads with MiXCR. The table includes about 240,000 distinct CDR3 sequences, approximately 11% detected once. The sequenced material came from blood, either unsorted or a sorted T cell fraction (not recorded which). Receptors were obtained from a male donor with ankylosing spondylitis or in good health (not recorded which). The CDR3 runs from the conserved cysteine through the conserved F or W.

TRBV11-1	TRBJ1-1	CASSPRWAGNTEAFF
TRBV28	TRBJ2-1	CASSPILAINEQFF
TRBV5-1	TRBJ1-1	CASSGGTGVNTEAFF
TRBV5-1	TRBJ2-4	CASSPLMEENIQYF
TRBV20-1	TRBJ1-5	CSAERRRGGQNQPQHF
TRBV11-3	TRBJ2-1	CASSRGGRNEQFF
TRBV19	TRBJ2-7	CASSPTGSSTEQYF
TRBV5-1	TRBJ1-3	CASSLTGSPFADTIYF
TRBV20-1	TRBJ2-3	CSASPRQIGPSTDTQYF
TRBV3-1	TRBJ1-2	CASSQPTGTGGANYGYTF
TRBV9	TRBJ2-1	CASSFRGASAYNEQFF
TRBV12-3/TRBV12-4	TRBJ2-5	CASSIQGRETQYF
TRBV6-5	TRBJ2-5	CASSGIQETQYF
TRBV12-3/TRBV12-4	TRBJ1-1	CASRPGINTEAFF
TRBV11-1	TRBJ2-5	CASSLVTGSETQYF
TRBV7-3	TRBJ2-2	CASSPVGINTGELFF
TRBV12-3/TRBV12-4	TRBJ2-7	CVSSFHGSYEQYF
TRBV20-1	TRBJ2-1	CSAGKRGGPNEQFF
TRBV29-1	TRBJ2-1	CSVCVRSGVDEQFF
TRBV15	TRBJ2-7	CATGRDRGYEQYF
TRBV24-1	TRBJ2-5	CATSDLAGPGQETQYF
TRBV3-1	TRBJ2-3	CASGGYLGDTQYF
TRBV3-1	TRBJ2-5	CASSPWTGDQETQYF
TRBV12-3/TRBV12-4	TRBJ2-5	CASSFGGVLQETQYF
TRBV7-9	TRBJ2-1	CASSLDRGFGEQFF
TRBV12-3/TRBV12-4	TRBJ1-1	CASSFNGVGTEAFF